The clone carrying this T cell receptor (beta chain) was observed many times. Source study methods: Per sample, the median was 95,638 TCRs, with values from around 20,000 to 690,000. Each CDR3 protein is one row after TCRdb ran MiXCR on the RACE reads. TCRdb, rather than the study authors, made the V and J calls. The top ten hold roughly 8% of the sample, which has about 340,000 distinct CDR3 sequences, approximately 6.3% seen once. As for time point: patch test 1, 2 weeks after DPC sensitization. The treatment was: therapeutic diphenylcyclopropenone sensitization with weekly scalp DPC. The authors extracted total RNA from unfractionated whole blood. The germline V gene encodes CDR1 SGHDT and CDR2 YYEEEE. The CDR3 consists of 11 residues. V lost 1 base to trimming and J lost 2 bases, with 0 bases between them. This sample stems from a study of human T cells and chemical hapten exposure. Whole-study context: Small pooled library volume differences chiefly drove per-sample TCR yield variation.

The V gene is TRBV5-6, the J gene TRBJ1-2; D is undetermined. The sample here was whole blood, taken in connection with sensitization to the hapten diphenylcyclopropenone (DPC). This clonotype originated in a woman between 18 and 29 years old with alopecia areata. Some clones in this sample may be carry-over from other donors' samples. The CDR3 loop reads CASSLNYGYTF. CDR3 nucleotides: TGTGCCAGCAGCTTGAACTATGGCTACACCTTC.